This entry features one T cell receptor (beta chain) sequence. The source of the sample is a study of blood T cell repertoires in COVID-19. The wider study: Sources were T cells, B-cell-depleted T cells, or PBMCs; the material itself was cDNA or gDNA.

V lost 4 bases, J lost 5 bases, and 5 bases lay in between. CDR1 and CDR2 from the germline V gene are LGHDT and YNNKEL (reference sequence). The CDR3 sequence is 11 residues long. The assay was immunoSEQ multiplex PCR, and TCRdb's table has in-frame clones only and misses some. The profile shows some 380,000 clones, approximately 86% of them singletons. Specimen: PBMCs or T cells enriched from blood (not recorded which). The source is a woman aged 35 to 49 with acute COVID-19. V usage is TRBV3-1 (or the pseudogene TRBV3-2) and J usage is TRBJ2-5; a possible D gene is TRBD2 (5 bases). CDR3 protein: CASSPGETQYF. The CDR3 region has the DNA TGTGCCAGCAGCCCGGGGGAGACCCAGTACTTC.